This TCR beta chain was recovered during a study of CD8 T cells in ankylosing spondylitis. Whole-study results and caveats: Seemingly characteristic of ankylosing spondylitis blood was a TCR beta motif consisting of about 8 highly homologous variants. Clones linked to the disease showed a CD8+ phenotype. They occurred at relatively low frequencies in peripheral blood. Researchers reportedly found disease-linked clones significantly enriched in matched ankylosing spondylitis synovial fluid.

Germline CDR1 and CDR2: LNHNV and YYDKDF (reference sequence). This CDR3 is built from 14 residues. Trimming cost V 5 bases and J 6 bases; bases outside gene matches: 4. With respect to this clonotype: The antigen is unknown.

Making the TCR beta libraries involved quantitative 5'-RACE with molecular barcodes. TCRdb independently ran MiXCR on the 5' RACE reads; one entry per CDR3 protein. The sample includes 300,000 to 400,000 distinct CDR3 sequences, approximately 20% of them seen just once. The V and J genes are TRBV15 and TRBJ2-1; 10 nucleotides align to TRBD2. Material: blood, either unsorted or a sorted T cell fraction (not recorded which). The sequence was collected from a male donor with ankylosing spondylitis. The CDR3 protein is CATSPRLAGNEQFF. In DNA form, the CDR3 reads TGTGCCACCAGCCCCAGACTAGCGGGCAATGAGCAGTTCTTC.